Here is one T cell receptor (beta chain) with its context. Its antigen is not identified. This CDR3 contains 14 residues. The germline gives CDR1 SEHNR, CDR2 FQNEAQ (reference sequence). V gave up 5 bases and J gave up 2 bases; unmatched junction bases: 6. Extracted RNA was reverse transcribed, and the resulting cDNA served as sequencing template. Clones were sequenced by immunoSEQ multiplex PCR, and TCRdb holds only the in-frame ones, with some missing. The sample lists roughly 140,000 clones; 62% were seen once. These data belong to a study of CD8+ T cells in alopecia areata. Study-wide points: Scalp samples also contribute reads from the resident alphabeta T cells found in normal skin. Clarity of TCR sharing across patients fell short of that in mice, possibly HLA-related.

This receptor was taken from a human donor in good health. The sequenced material came from CD8+ T cells sorted from blood. J is TRBJ2-7 and V is TRBV7-9, with 7 positions matching TRBD1. The CDR3 reads CASSPTGNPYEQYF. CDR3 DNA sequence: TGTGCCAGCAGCCCGACAGGGAACCCCTACGAGCAGTACTTC.